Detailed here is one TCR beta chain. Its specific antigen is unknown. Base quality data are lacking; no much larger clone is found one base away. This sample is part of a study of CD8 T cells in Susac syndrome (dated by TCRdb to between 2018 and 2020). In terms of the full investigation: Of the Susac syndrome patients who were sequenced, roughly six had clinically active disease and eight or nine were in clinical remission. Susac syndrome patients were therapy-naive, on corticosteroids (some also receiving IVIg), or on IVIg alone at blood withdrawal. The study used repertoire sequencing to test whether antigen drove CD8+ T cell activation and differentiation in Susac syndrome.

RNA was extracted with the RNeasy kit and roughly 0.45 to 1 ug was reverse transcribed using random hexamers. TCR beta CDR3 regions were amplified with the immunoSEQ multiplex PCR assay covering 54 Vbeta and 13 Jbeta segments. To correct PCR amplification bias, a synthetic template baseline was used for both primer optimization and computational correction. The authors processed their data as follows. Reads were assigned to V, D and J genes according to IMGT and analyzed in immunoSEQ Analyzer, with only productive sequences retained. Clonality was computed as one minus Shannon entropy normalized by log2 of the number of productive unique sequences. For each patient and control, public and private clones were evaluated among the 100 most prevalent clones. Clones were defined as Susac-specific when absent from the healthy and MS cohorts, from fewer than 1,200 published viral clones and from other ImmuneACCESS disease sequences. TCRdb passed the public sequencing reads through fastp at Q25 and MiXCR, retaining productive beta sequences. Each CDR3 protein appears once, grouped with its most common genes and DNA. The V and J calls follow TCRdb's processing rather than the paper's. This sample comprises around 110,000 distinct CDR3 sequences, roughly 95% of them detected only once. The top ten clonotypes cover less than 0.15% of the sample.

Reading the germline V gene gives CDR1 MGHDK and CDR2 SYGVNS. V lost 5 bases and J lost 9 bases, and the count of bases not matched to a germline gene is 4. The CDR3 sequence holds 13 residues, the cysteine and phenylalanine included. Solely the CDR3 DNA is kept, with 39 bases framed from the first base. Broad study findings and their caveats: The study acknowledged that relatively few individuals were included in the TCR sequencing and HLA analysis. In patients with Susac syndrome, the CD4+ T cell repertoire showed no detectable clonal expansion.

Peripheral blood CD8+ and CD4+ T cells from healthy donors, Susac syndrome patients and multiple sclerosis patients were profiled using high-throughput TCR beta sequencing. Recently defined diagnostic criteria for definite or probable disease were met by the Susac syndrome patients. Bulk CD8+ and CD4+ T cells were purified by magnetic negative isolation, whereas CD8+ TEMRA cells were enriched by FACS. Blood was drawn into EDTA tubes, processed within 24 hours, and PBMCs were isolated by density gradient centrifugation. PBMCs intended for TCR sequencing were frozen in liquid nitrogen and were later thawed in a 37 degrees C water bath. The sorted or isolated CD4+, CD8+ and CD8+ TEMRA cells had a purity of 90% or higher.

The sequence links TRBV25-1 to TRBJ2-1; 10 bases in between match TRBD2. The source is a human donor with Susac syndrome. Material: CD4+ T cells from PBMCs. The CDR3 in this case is CASSLAGVSEQFF. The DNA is TGTGCCAGCAGTCTAGCGGGAGTAAGTGAGCAGTTCTTC.